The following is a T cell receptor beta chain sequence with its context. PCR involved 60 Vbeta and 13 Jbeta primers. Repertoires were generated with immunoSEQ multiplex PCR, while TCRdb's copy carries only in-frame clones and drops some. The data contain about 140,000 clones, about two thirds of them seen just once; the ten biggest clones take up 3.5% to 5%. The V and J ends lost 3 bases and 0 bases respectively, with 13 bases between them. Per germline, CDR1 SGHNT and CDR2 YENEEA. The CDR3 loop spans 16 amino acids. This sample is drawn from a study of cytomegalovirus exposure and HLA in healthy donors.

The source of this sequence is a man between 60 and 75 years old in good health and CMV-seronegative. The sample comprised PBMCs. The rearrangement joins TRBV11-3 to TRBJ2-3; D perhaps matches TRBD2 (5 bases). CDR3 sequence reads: CASSLEKGASTDTQYF. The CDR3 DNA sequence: TGTGCCAGCAGCTTGGAGAAGGGAGCTAGCACAGATACGCAGTATTTT.